Sequencing of this TCR beta chain was carried out in a study of beta chain features in type 1 diabetes. This CDR3 contains 14 residues. Germline CDR1 SGHNT, CDR2 YYREEE (reference sequence). Losses at the gene ends were 3 bases for V and 5 bases for J; bases not matched to a gene: 0. The study, taken as a whole, reports: In all four CD4+ subsets, TCRB CDR3 length was significantly, moderately reduced in type 1 diabetes. HLA effects on TCRB rearrangement stayed unresolved here.

This clone was seen a few times. Its specificity is unknown. The study reverse transcribed the entire isolated RNA, so it sequenced expressed TCRB transcripts. Around 3.5 million reads on average were seen across naive, central memory and regulatory T cell samples. Clones were read by immunoSEQ multiplex PCR, and TCRdb kept only the in-frame ones, dropping some. The profile covers nearly 350,000 clones, with around 8.5% appearing a single time and more than 0.8% taken by the ten largest. Purity above 95% was achieved in all sorted populations. The clonotype originates from a man aged 25-45 years with type 1 diabetes. Sequencing was performed on central memory CD4+ T cells from blood. The chain carries TRBV5-4 and TRBJ1-6; the match to TRBD1 covers 9 bases. In nucleotides, the CDR3 is TGTGCCAGCAGCTGGGACAGGGATAATTCACCCCTCCACTTT. Translating it yields CASSWDRDNSPLHF.